These T cell receptor beta chains were read from a single sample in a study of shared clonotypes between healthy human individuals. Profiling relied on immunoSEQ multiplex PCR, and the TCRdb table lists in-frame clones only, not all of them. The sample carries about 1 million clones, around 76% recorded once. The material sequenced was memory CD4+ T cells sorted from blood. The receptors were gathered from a man younger than 30 in good health. Both conserved end residues are part of each CDR3. Each record gives: clone size, V gene, D gene, J gene, CDR3 protein, CDR3 DNA. The D gene is left open where the match is weak. The size entry is marked missing in some rows and otherwise reads once, few, many or a size class.

.	TRBV9	.	TRBJ2-7	CASSVVSQGVGEQYF	TGTGCCAGCAGCGTAGTTAGTCAGGGAGTCGGCGAGCAGTACTTC
.	TRBV25-1	.	TRBJ2-3	CASSDPVTDTQYF	TGTGCCAGCAGTGATCCAGTCACAGATACGCAGTATTTT
.	TRBV7-2	.	TRBJ2-4	CASSFDVNAKNIQYF	TGTGCCAGCAGCTTCGATGTTAACGCCAAAAACATTCAGTACTTC
.	TRBV6-1	.	TRBJ1-3	CASSEAWGNTIYF	TGTGCCAGCAGTGAAGCATGGGGAAACACCATATATTTT
.	TRBV4-1	TRBD2	TRBJ2-6	CASSQGRLAGPGANVLTF	TGCGCCAGCAGCCAAGGCCGACTAGCGGGACCTGGGGCCAACGTCCTGACTTTC
many	TRBV6-6	TRBD1	TRBJ1-4	CASSLTGGNEKLFF	TGTGCCAGCAGCCTGACAGGGGGTAATGAAAAACTGTTTTTT
.	TRBV10-3	TRBD1	TRBJ2-3	CAIRRQGAGTDTQYF	TGTGCCATCAGGCGACAGGGGGCGGGCACAGATACGCAGTATTTT
.	TRBV28	.	TRBJ1-1	CASSPRSMNTEAFF	TGTGCCAGCAGCCCCAGAAGCATGAACACTGAAGCTTTCTTT
.	TRBV11-2	TRBD2	TRBJ2-7	CASSLAGTYEQYF	TGTGCCAGCTCACTAGCGGGGACCTACGAGCAGTACTTC
.	TRBV30	.	TRBJ2-3	CAWSAGTASTDTQYF	TGTGCCTGGAGTGCTGGGACCGCTAGCACAGATACGCAGTATTTT
.	TRBV25-1	TRBD2	TRBJ2-7	CASSELGGVEQYF	TGTGCCAGCAGTGAATTGGGAGGGGTCGAGCAGTACTTC
.	TRBV6-1	.	TRBJ2-2	CASSSMPTDTGELFF	TGTGCCAGCAGCTCCATGCCGACAGACACCGGGGAGCTGTTTTTT
.	TRBV30	TRBD1	TRBJ1-3	CAWSTDRVRGTGNTIYF	TGTGCCTGGAGTACGGACAGGGTTAGAGGAACTGGAAACACCATATATTTT
.	TRBV7-2	TRBD1	TRBJ1-2	CASSLGQGMTYGYTF	TGTGCCAGCAGCTTAGGACAGGGAATGACGTACGGCTACACCTTC
few	TRBV2	.	TRBJ2-7	CASSLGRMLRRDTYEQYF	TGTGCCAGCAGTCTGGGACGGATGCTACGAAGGGATACCTACGAGCAGTACTTC
.	TRBV7-6	TRBD2	TRBJ2-3	CASSLVFRGGTDTQYF	TGTGCCAGCAGCTTAGTATTTCGGGGGGGCACAGATACGCAGTATTTT
few	TRBV7-2	TRBD2	TRBJ2-3	CASSLVAGGLQDTQYF	TGTGCCAGCAGCTTAGTAGCGGGGGGGCTACAAGATACGCAGTATTTT